The 5 T cell receptor beta chains reported below all come from one sample, sequenced in a study of blood T cell repertoires in COVID-19. Profiling relied on immunoSEQ multiplex PCR, and the TCRdb table lists in-frame clones only, not all of them. The sample includes 120,000 or so clones, 85% seen only once; the top ten take about 6.2%. The sample comprised peripheral blood. These receptors were taken from a man older than 75 with active or convalescent COVID-19.

The gene calls are TRBV19 and TRBJ2-1; weak D call: TRBD2 (5 bases). V lost 3 bases and J lost 3, with 12 bases in between. The CDR3 is made up of 15 amino acids. Germline V gene lookup returns CDR1 LNHDA and CDR2 SQIVND (reference sequence). The CDR3 loop reads CASSITGWGYNEQFF. CDR3 bases: TGTGCCAGTAGTATTACGGGGTGGGGCTACAATGAGCAGTTCTTC.

The CDR3 loop is CASSLAGGEKLFF. Written as DNA, the CDR3 is TGTGCCAGCAGCTTGGCAGGGGGCGAAAAACTGTTTTTT. The chain uses TRBV5-4 and TRBJ1-4, with 8 bases matching TRBD1. This CDR3 region has 13 residues. From germline, CDR1 is SGHNT and CDR2 YYREEE (reference sequence). The junction had 0 bases not matched to a gene; V was cut back by 0 bases and J by 8 bases.

This chain joins TRBV7-3 and TRBJ1-1, with D possibly matching TRBD1 (6 bases). CDR1 SGHTA and CDR2 FQGTGA come from the germline V gene. V was pared by 0 bases and J by 2 bases, with 13 bases between. The CDR3 loop spans 16 amino acids. The CDR3, as DNA: TGTGCCAGCAGCTTAACATCGACAGGCGTTAACACTGAAGCTTTCTTT. Encoded protein: CASSLTSTGVNTEAFF. Using reference TRBV7-3 and TRBJ1-1 for the parts outside the CDR3, the full variable domain is GAGVSQTPSNKVTEKGKYVELRCDPISGHTALYWYRQSLGQGPEFLIYFQGTGAADDSGLPNDRFFAVRPEGSVSTLKIQRTERGDSAVYLCASSLTSTGVNTEAFFGQGTRLTVV.

The V gene is TRBV10-3, the J gene TRBJ2-7; 11 bases agree with TRBD2. The CDR3 runs to 16 residues. V dropped 5 bases and J dropped 0; count of bases not matched to a gene: 6. Germline V gene sequence: CDR1 ENHRY, CDR2 SYGVKD. The CDR3 nucleotides are TGTGCCATCAGTCGAACTAGCGGGAGTTACTCCTACGAGCAGTACTTC. Translation: CAISRTSGSYSYEQYF.

A single count supports this clone. The V gene is TRBV4-1, the J gene TRBJ2-7, with TRBD1 matching over 12 bases. The CDR3 totals 15 residues. Germline trimming cut 5 bases from V and 7 bases from J; bases unmatched to any gene: 9. The germline V gene encodes CDR1 MGHRA and CDR2 YSYEKL. This chain's CDR3 is CASSVRDRGLGEQYF. CDR3 sequence (DNA): TGCGCCAGCAGCGTCCGGGACAGGGGGCTGGGGGAGCAGTACTTC.